Listed below are T cell receptor beta chains from one sample, sequenced in a study of sequential checkpoint blockade in melanoma. Produced via immunoSEQ multiplex PCR; TCRdb's table is partial and in-frame only. The data hold about 6,000 clones, with under 25% observed a single time. This specimen consisted of tumor tissue (inferred from file names), obtained from a patient given nivolumab and ipilimumab in sequence. The receptors were gathered from a human donor with melanoma. CDR3s include the opening cysteine and the closing phenylalanine or tryptophan. A D gene is named only where the DNA matches it firmly. Size is omitted from some rows. Given values are once, few, many or a class for expanded clones.

j_gene	v_gene	abundance	d_gene	CDR3nt	CDR3aa
TRBJ1-5	TRBV11-3	few	.	TGTGCCAGCAGCCAAGCCGCGGGGGGTAGCAATCAGCCCCAGCATTTT	CASSQAAGGSNQPQHF
TRBJ2-1	TRBV10-3	.	.	TGTGCCATCAGTGAGGTCTCGACGGGTAAGAATGAGCAGTTCTTC	CAISEVSTGKNEQFF
TRBJ2-1	TRBV18	.	.	TGTGCCAGCTCACCCAGACAGACCGGGAGCTCCTACAATGAGCAGTTCTTC	CASSPRQTGSSYNEQFF
TRBJ2-7	TRBV11-3	many	TRBD1	TGTGCCAGCAGCCCGCAGACAGGGGGCTACTACGAGCAGTACTTC	CASSPQTGGYYEQYF
TRBJ2-1	TRBV5-1	.	.	TGCGCCAGCAGCTTCTGGGGTGATAGCTACAATGAGCAGTTCTTC	CASSFWGDSYNEQFF
TRBJ2-1	TRBV11-3	.	TRBD2	TGTGCCAGCAGCTTATCGCCTAGCGGGAGTGGGAATGAGCAGTTCTTC	CASSLSPSGSGNEQFF
TRBJ1-1	TRBV6-1	few	TRBD1	TGTGCCAGCAGTGAAGGCGACAGGGTAATTTCTACTGAAGCTTTCTTT	CASSEGDRVISTEAFF
TRBJ2-5	TRBV11-3	medium-sized	.	TGTGCCAGCAGCTCGGGCACTTGGGCGGAGACCCAGTACTTC	CASSSGTWAETQYF
TRBJ1-2	TRBV28	.	TRBD1	TGTGCCAGCAGCACCCAACGACAGGGATCGAACTATGGCTACACCTTC	CASSTQRQGSNYGYTF
TRBJ2-2	TRBV14	.	.	TGTGCCAGCAGCCAAGTCGGGAGAGGGGAGCTGTTTTTT	CASSQVGRGELFF
TRBJ2-3	TRBV11-3	.	TRBD2	TGTGCCAGCAGCGCGGCCCCTAGCGGGCGGTCGGGGCAAACAGATACGCAGTATTTT	CASSAAPSGRSGQTDTQYF
TRBJ1-1	TRBV28	few	TRBD1	TGTGCCAGCAGTTTATTCTCTACGGACAGGATGAACACTGAAGCTTTCTTT	CASSLFSTDRMNTEAFF
TRBJ2-7	TRBV6-8	many	.	TGTGCCAGCAGTTATGACCCGGCCGCATACGTCTCCTACGAGCAGTACTTC	CASSYDPAAYVSYEQYF
TRBJ2-7	TRBV30	few	TRBD2	TGTGCCTGGAGTGTTCGCCCGGGACTAATATACGAGCAGTACTTC	CAWSVRPGLIYEQYF
TRBJ2-7	TRBV6-8	few	TRBD2	TGTGCCAGCAGGGCCGGGACTACCTACGAGCAGTACTTC	CASRAGTTYEQYF
TRBJ2-2	TRBV11-3	many	.	TGTGCCAGCAGCTTCAAGGGGCGGGACACCGGGGAGCTGTTTTTT	CASSFKGRDTGELFF
TRBJ1-4	TRBV9	.	.	TGTGCCAGCAGCGTAGGGTCGGCTAATGAAAAACTGTTTTTT	CASSVGSANEKLFF
TRBJ2-3	TRBV6-8	.	TRBD2	TGTGCCAGCAGTTACGGCCGGGAGGACCACACAGATACGCAGTATTTT	CASSYGREDHTDTQYF
TRBJ2-7	TRBV30	.	.	TGTGCCTGGAGTGTACAAGGGGGCTCCTACGAGCAGTACTTC	CAWSVQGGSYEQYF
TRBJ1-1	TRBV11-3	many	.	TGTGCCAGCAGCCCAACACAGGCGCCGGGGACTGAAGCTTTCTTT	CASSPTQAPGTEAFF
TRBJ2-5	TRBV11-3	few	.	TGTGCCAGCAGCTTAAACCAGGGGGGGGAGACCCAGTACTTC	CASSLNQGGETQYF
TRBJ2-1	TRBV6-8	.	.	TGTGCCAGCAGTTACGGAGGGTTTGGACACAATGAGCAGTTCTTC	CASSYGGFGHNEQFF
TRBJ2-7	TRBV6-8	few	.	TGTGCCAGCAGTTTGGTGGGACCAAAATACGAGCAGTACTTC	CASSLVGPKYEQYF
TRBJ2-1	TRBV11-3	many	TRBD1	TGTGCCAGCAGAGTGGGGACAGAGAAATACAATGAGCAGTTCTTC	CASRVGTEKYNEQFF
TRBJ2-1	TRBV28	.	TRBD2	TGTGCCAGCACCCAGAGCGGGAGGGCCTGGAATGAGCAGTTCTTC	CASTQSGRAWNEQFF
TRBJ2-1	TRBV11-3	.	TRBD1	TGTGCCAGCAGCGCCCGGGACAGAGATTTTAGCTCCTACAATGAGCAGTTCTTC	CASSARDRDFSSYNEQFF
TRBJ2-1	TRBV11-3	few	.	TGTGCCAGCAGCTTGGGAGCTCGGGGGCCAAATGAGCAGTTCTTC	CASSLGARGPNEQFF
TRBJ1-5	TRBV19	few	.	TGTGCCAGTAGAACCCCCGGGCTTACAAATCAGCCCCAGCATTTT	CASRTPGLTNQPQHF
TRBJ2-2	TRBV11-3	.	.	TGTGCCAGCAGCCCGAGACACCGAACGAGGGGGGAGCTGTTTTTT	CASSPRHRTRGELFF
TRBJ2-7	TRBV19	once	TRBD1	TGTGCCAGTAGTGCCCGACAGGGGGTTCCTGCCTACGAGCAGTACTTC	CASSARQGVPAYEQYF
TRBJ1-2	TRBV11-3	many	.	TGTGCCAGCAGCTTAGGTCGACAGCCCGCCTATGGCTACACCTTC	CASSLGRQPAYGYTF
TRBJ2-3	TRBV18	.	.	TGTGCCAGCTCACCACCGGACTGGAACACAGATACGCAGTATTTT	CASSPPDWNTDTQYF
TRBJ1-3	TRBV6-8	many	.	TGTGCCAGCAGTTACTCTTTCGGCATCTCTGGAAACACCATATATTTT	CASSYSFGISGNTIYF
TRBJ2-7	TRBV30	few	.	TGTGCCTGGAGTGTGTACTCCTACGAGCAGTACTTC	CAWSVYSYEQYF
TRBJ2-1	TRBV6-8	many	.	TGTGCCAGCAGTTACTCCCGACTTAGGGGAAATGAGCAGTTCTTC	CASSYSRLRGNEQFF
TRBJ2-5	TRBV11-3	many	.	TGTGCCAGCAGCTTAGAAGGGGTATTTGGGTTTAGCGAGACCCAGTACTTC	CASSLEGVFGFSETQYF
TRBJ1-2	TRBV7-1	.	.	TGTGCCAGCAGCCCTTCCCGGGGGGAAGGAGGCTACACCTTC	CASSPSRGEGGYTF
TRBJ1-5	TRBV6-8	.	.	TGTGCCAGCAGTGAGAGGGACAGCAATCAGCCCCAGCATTTT	CASSERDSNQPQHF
TRBJ1-4	TRBV5-1	.	.	TGCGCCAGCAGCTCGTCCGCAGGGAGTGAAAAACTGTTTTTT	CASSSSAGSEKLFF
TRBJ1-2	TRBV1	many	.	TGCGCCAGCAGTCAAGGGAGTTCAACAGTCAACTATGGCTACACCTTC	CASSQGSSTVNYGYTF
TRBJ1-1	TRBV28	few	TRBD1	TGTGCCAGCAGTCTAATGGGACAGGGGAACACTGAAGCTTTCTTT	CASSLMGQGNTEAFF
TRBJ2-3	TRBV11-3	few	TRBD2	TGTGCCAGCAGCTTGGTAGCGGGCGGCACAGATACGCAGTATTTT	CASSLVAGGTDTQYF
TRBJ1-2	TRBV11-3	few	TRBD1	TGTGCCAGCAGCTTAGGCCAGGGGGGGTCCTATGGCTACACCTTC	CASSLGQGGSYGYTF
TRBJ1-1	TRBV11-3	many	.	TGTGCCAGCAGCTTAGTTGGGGGAGGGACTGAAGCTTTCTTT	CASSLVGGGTEAFF
TRBJ2-5	TRBV6-8	few	TRBD1	TGTGCCAGCACCGACGGGACAGGGCGGCAGACCCAGTACTTC	CASTDGTGRQTQYF
TRBJ1-5	TRBV28	few	.	TGTGCCAGCAGACCTACAGGGAATCAGCCCCAGCATTTT	CASRPTGNQPQHF
TRBJ1-2	TRBV7-2	many	.	TGTGCCAGCAGCTTAAGGACTGACTATGGCTACACCTTC	CASSLRTDYGYTF
TRBJ1-2	TRBV6-8	.	TRBD1	TGTGCCACATACTCAGGGACAGGAGGAGGCTACACCTTC	CATYSGTGGGYTF
TRBJ2-3	TRBV19	once	.	TGTGCCAGTGGCAGGGGAGGACCAGATACGCAGTATTTT	CASGRGGPDTQYF
TRBJ1-5	TRBV4-1	.	.	TGCGCCAGCAGCCAAGATTACAGGAGCAATCAGCCCCAGCATTTT	CASSQDYRSNQPQHF
TRBJ2-1	TRBV11-3	.	.	TGTGCCAGCAGCCTTAGACCGATGGACCAACCGAGCTCCTACAATGAGCAGTTCTTC	CASSLRPMDQPSSYNEQFF
TRBJ1-5	TRBV11-3	many	TRBD1	TGTGCCAGCAACCTAACAGGGGGGAATCAGCCCCAGCATTTT	CASNLTGGNQPQHF
TRBJ2-7	TRBV28	few	TRBD1	TGTGCCAGCCACGGTGGAGGACAGGATGCCTACGAGCAGTACTTC	CASHGGGQDAYEQYF
TRBJ2-7	TRBV11-3	few	.	TGTGCCAGCAGCTTGGGATCGACTTCCTCCTACGAGCAGTACTTC	CASSLGSTSSYEQYF
TRBJ2-3	TRBV5-1	.	TRBD2	TGCGCCAGCAACCTAGCGGGAGTCTCAGATACGCAGTATTTT	CASNLAGVSDTQYF
TRBJ2-1	TRBV6-8	many	.	TGTGCCAGCTCGCCATTGAACAATGAGCAGTTCTTC	CASSPLNNEQFF
TRBJ2-7	TRBV11-3	.	TRBD2	TGTGCCAGCAGCCACGGGCGGGAGTCCTCCGAGCAGTACTTC	CASSHGRESSEQYF
TRBJ2-5	TRBV18	.	.	TGTGCCAGCTCCATTGTAGCACAGAAAGAGACCCAGTACTTC	CASSIVAQKETQYF
TRBJ2-5	TRBV9	medium-sized	.	TGTGCCAGCAGCGTAGGGCGGGGACGCCAAGAGACCCAGTACTTC	CASSVGRGRQETQYF